These 10 T cell receptor beta chains share one sample of origin, sequenced in a study of cytomegalovirus exposure and HLA in healthy donors. The PCR had 60 Vbeta and 13 Jbeta primers. Generated by immunoSEQ multiplex PCR, the TCRdb table keeps only in-frame clones and is missing some. This table holds about 130,000 clones, approximately 79% found once. Material: PBMCs. The receptors were gathered from a man between 40 and 49 years old in good health and CMV-seropositive.

This chain links TRBV5-4 with TRBJ1-3; 12 bases agree with TRBD1. V lost 4 bases, J lost 2 bases, and 7 bases stayed unmatched. CDR1 is SGHNT and CDR2 is YYREEE in the germline V gene (reference sequence). The CDR3 runs to 17 residues. The CDR3 spells CASSETGTGGTGNTIYF. The CDR3 DNA reads as TGTGCCAGCAGCGAGACCGGGACAGGGGGCACTGGAAACACCATATATTTT.

The genes are TRBV7-6 and TRBJ2-5; a possible D gene is TRBD1 (6 bases). Trimming left V 1 base short and J 5 bases short, with 14 bases between. The CDR3 is 15 amino acids. Germline V gene data show CDR1 as SGHVS and CDR2 as FNYEAQ. As DNA, the CDR3 is TGTGCCAGCAGCTTAGACTCTCAGGGGATCGAGACCCAGTACTTC. It is translated as CASSLDSQGIETQYF.

The chain combines TRBV28 with TRBJ2-7; D is perhaps TRBD1 (6 bases). Trimming removed 5 bases from V and 3 bases from J, with 17 bases in between. The V gene's germline CDR1 is MDHEN and CDR2 SYDVKM. The CDR3 spans 15 residues. As DNA, the CDR3 is TGTGCCAGCAGTCCGGTCGACAGGATGAGCTACGAGCAGTACTTC. Amino acids: CASSPVDRMSYEQYF.

The chain recombines TRBV29-1 with TRBJ1-1, with D hard to call. Trimming shortened V by 7 bases and J by 2 bases, and 5 bases separated the two germline ends. This CDR3 comprises 10 residues. CDR1 is SQVTM, CDR2 ANQGSEA, per germline. The DNA for the CDR3 is TGCAGCGCCGTCAACACTGAAGCTTTCTTT. It is translated as CSAVNTEAFF. The full variable domain, rest sourced from reference TRBV29-1 and TRBJ1-1, is SAVISQKPSRDICQRGTSLTIQCQVDSQVTMMFWYRQQPGQSLTLIATANQGSEATYESGFVIDKFPISRPNLTFSTLTVSNMSPEDSSIYLCSAVNTEAFFGQGTRLTVV.

This clone was seen only a few times. The chain joins TRBV5-4 to TRBJ1-1; 10 bases are a match to TRBD1. V lost 1 base to trimming and J lost 4 bases; unmatched junction nucleotides: 10. CDR1 and CDR2 from the germline V gene are SGHNT and YYREEE (reference sequence). This CDR3 contains 17 residues. The CDR3 DNA sequence: TGTGCCAGCAGCTTGTGGGGGACAGGGGTCCGGGGCACTGAAGCTTTCTTT. Protein product: CASSLWGTGVRGTEAFF.

CDR3 DNA: TGTGCCAGCAGCTCCTATCTAGCGGGAGCTAGCACAGATACGCAGTATTTT. It encodes CASSSYLAGASTDTQYF. This chain links TRBV7-6 with TRBJ2-3, with 10 bases aligning to TRBD2. In germline, CDR1 is SGHVS, CDR2 FNYEAQ. This CDR3 contains 17 residues. Trimming took 4 bases from V and 0 from J; bases not matched to a gene: 7. Variable domain in full (rest from reference TRBV7-6 and TRBJ2-3): GAGVSQSPRYKVTKRGQDVALRCDPISGHVSLYWYRQALGQGPEFLTYFNYEAQQDKSGLPNDRFSAERPEGSISTLTIQRTEQRDSAMYRCASSSYLAGASTDTQYFGPGTRLTVL.

The gene calls are TRBV5-1 and TRBJ1-6; perhaps TRBD1 as D (5 bases). The CDR3 loop spans 15 amino acids. With 0 bases removed from V and 5 bases from J, the gap between germline ends came to 9 bases. The V gene's germline CDR1 is SGHRS and CDR2 YFSETQ. The CDR3 DNA follows: TGCGCCAGCAGCTTGGGCGCAGGGCATAATTCACCCCTCCACTTT. Translation gives CASSLGAGHNSPLHF.

The genes are TRBV5-6 and TRBJ1-5; 9 nucleotides match TRBD1. This CDR3 has 17 amino acids. Germline V lookup: CDR1 SGHDT, CDR2 YYEEEE. Trimming cost V 2 bases and J 6 bases; bases outside gene matches: 12. This CDR3 reads CASSFYTGGAYSQPQHF. DNA for the CDR3: TGTGCCAGCAGCTTCTACACAGGGGGCGCTTACTCTCAGCCCCAGCATTTT. Complete variable domain (other parts from reference TRBV5-6 and TRBJ1-5): DAGVTQSPTHLIKTRGQQVTLRCSPKSGHDTVSWYQQALGQGPQFIFQYYEEEERQRGNFPDRFSGHQFPNYSSELNVNALLLGDSALYLCASSFYTGGAYSQPQHFGDGTRLSIL.

This chain links TRBV9 with TRBJ2-3; 7 bases agree with TRBD1. The CDR3 has 16 residues. With V trimmed by 4 bases and J by 0 bases, 8 bases remained unmatched. Germline V gene sequence: CDR1 SGDLS, CDR2 YYNGEE. Here the CDR3 reads CASSRLTGSSTDTQYF. The DNA of the CDR3 is TGTGCCAGCAGCCGACTGACAGGGTCGAGCACAGATACGCAGTATTTT.

The V call is TRBV5-6, the J call TRBJ2-2, with 8 positions matching TRBD2. Trimming cost V 2 bases and J 2 bases; bases outside gene matches: 5. CDR3 length: 16 residues. Germline V gene data show CDR1 as SGHDT and CDR2 as YYEEEE. The CDR3 loop is CASSLAGATNTGELFF. As DNA, the CDR3 is TGTGCCAGCAGCTTAGCGGGAGCCACAAACACCGGGGAGCTGTTTTTT.